These 20 T cell receptor beta chains originate from one sample sequenced in a study of CD8 T cells in Susac syndrome. RNA in amounts of roughly 0.5 to 1 ug was reverse transcribed with random hexamers. TCRdb itself ran the immunoSEQ multiplex PCR reads through MiXCR, one entry per CDR3 protein. The sample contains 50,000 to 55,000 distinct CDR3 sequences, 85% to 95% of which appear only once. The sequencing input was CD8+ T cells from PBMCs. Source of these receptors: a human donor with Susac syndrome.

V usage is TRBV7-9 and J usage is TRBJ1-1; D is possibly TRBD1 (5 bases). Germline V gene sequence: CDR1 SEHNR, CDR2 FQNEAQ (reference sequence). The CDR3 length is 13 residues. Trimming left V 5 bases short and J 7 bases short, with 14 bases between. CDR3: CASSRGGGSEAFF. The CDR3 DNA follows: TGTGCCAGCAGCCGGGGGGGAGGAAGTGAAGCTTTCTTT.

The rearrangement links TRBV29-1 to TRBJ2-1; D might be TRBD1 or TRBD2, each matching 6 bases. The germline CDR1 and CDR2 sequences are SQVTM and ANQGSEA. This CDR3 comprises 12 residues. V shed 5 bases and J shed 12 bases, with 17 bases lying between them. The DNA of the CDR3 is TGCAGCGTTTGGGGGGCTTTAGTAAGGCAGTTCTTC. Its protein is CSVWGALVRQFF.

This chain links TRBV2 with TRBJ2-3; D not resolved. Trimming shortened V by 3 bases and J by 2 bases, and 9 bases separated the two germline ends. The CDR3 consists of 14 residues. Germline assignment: CDR1 SNHLY and CDR2 FYNNEI. The CDR3 nucleotides read TGTGCCAGCAGTGAGGCCAGTTCCACAGATACGCAGTATTTT. This codes for CASSEASSTDTQYF.

The CDR3 DNA reads TGTGCCAGCAGCCACCGACAGGGAATTACAGATACGCAGTATTTT. Amino acid sequence: CASSHRQGITDTQYF. V and J are TRBV7-8 and TRBJ2-3; 7 bases fit TRBD1. V gave up 5 bases and J gave up 3 bases; unmatched junction bases: 8. Germline CDR1 and CDR2: SGHVS and FQNEAQ. This CDR3 is 15 amino acids long.

V gene TRBV27 combines with J gene TRBJ1-1; TRBD1 is a possible D gene (5 bases). V was shortened by 3 bases and J by 5 bases, with 7 bases between the two germline ends. Germline assignment: CDR1 MNHEY and CDR2 SMNVEV (reference sequence). The CDR3 consists of 12 residues. This CDR3 reads CASSFQGTEAFF. The CDR3 nucleotides are TGTGCCAGCAGTTTCCAGGGAACTGAAGCTTTCTTT.

This clonotype was picked up one time. The chain has TRBV20-1 and TRBJ2-7; no definite D call. The length of the CDR3 is 13 residues. Germline V CDR1 and CDR2: DFQATT, SNEGSKA (reference sequence). V was cut by 6 bases and J by 2 bases, with 14 bases left in between. CDR3 coding DNA: TGCAGTGCCCCCCGTGCGGCTCCCTACGAGCAGTACTTC. Translation: CSAPRAAPYEQYF.

This clonotype was seen a single time. The V gene is TRBV7-9, the J gene TRBJ2-3; unclear D gene. V was shortened by 1 base and J by 1 base, with 9 bases between the two germline ends. Germline CDR1 reads SEHNR; CDR2 reads FQNEAQ (reference sequence). The CDR3 sequence is 15 residues long. The CDR3: CASSLVRAGTDTQYF. As DNA, the CDR3 is TGTGCCAGCAGCTTAGTTCGGGCTGGCACAGATACGCAGTATTTT.

The chain carries TRBV4-2 and TRBJ2-2; D remains ambiguous. Trimming shortened V by 1 base and J by 6 bases, and 6 bases separated the two germline ends. The CDR3 is 13 residues long. Germline CDR1 is LGHNA and CDR2 is YNFKEQ. The CDR3 is CASSQGGSGELFF. The CDR3 DNA reads as TGTGCCAGCAGCCAAGGGGGTTCCGGGGAGCTGTTTTTT.

V gene TRBV7-9 combines with J gene TRBJ2-7; 8 bases fit TRBD2. The CDR3 is made up of 17 amino acids. V dropped 0 bases and J dropped 1; count of bases not matched to a gene: 8. The germline V gene has CDR1 SEHNR and CDR2 FQNEAQ (reference sequence). CDR3 residues: CASSLASGGASSYEQYF. Written as DNA, the CDR3 is TGTGCCAGCAGCTTAGCGTCCGGGGGGGCATCTTCCTACGAGCAGTACTTC.

The J gene is TRBJ2-7, the V gene TRBV5-6; the D call may be TRBD1 or TRBD2 (5 bases each). Germline V gives CDR1 SGHDT, CDR2 YYEEEE. The V end lost 5 bases, the J end lost 3 bases, and 18 bases lay between the germline ends. This CDR3 has 15 amino acids. CDR3 in amino acids: CASRDSTAKHYEQYF. Written as DNA, the CDR3 is TGTGCCAGCAGGGACTCGACAGCCAAACACTACGAGCAGTACTTC.

The count of this clonotype is one. The chain has TRBV6-5 and TRBJ1-4, with a weak D call TRBD1 (6 bases). From germline, CDR1 is MNHEY and CDR2 SVGAGI. The V end lost 4 bases, the J end lost 6 bases, and 12 bases lay between the germline ends. The CDR3 loop spans 14 amino acids. CDR3: CASSSGGLHEKLFF. DNA for the CDR3: TGTGCCAGCAGTTCCGGGGGGCTCCATGAAAAACTGTTTTTT.

The chain links TRBV27 to TRBJ2-7; no definite D call. This CDR3 has 13 residues. Trimming took 6 bases from V and 5 from J, leaving 14 bases between them. Germline loops: CDR1 MNHEY, CDR2 SMNVEV (reference sequence). The CDR3 DNA follows: TGTGCCAGCAGGCGCCCCTCCGGAAACGAGCAGTACTTC. Translation: CASRRPSGNEQYF.

The genes are TRBV20-1 and TRBJ1-2; no firm D call. CDR3 length: 15 residues. In germline, CDR1 is DFQATT, CDR2 SNEGSKA (reference sequence). Trimming cost V 7 bases and J 5 bases, with 23 bases left between them. The CDR3 region has the DNA TGCAGTGTTCAGGCAGAACAGAGATTGGTATATGGCTACACCTTC. Translation: CSVQAEQRLVYGYTF.

The chain couples TRBV4-3 to TRBJ1-4, with D unclear. The germline gives CDR1 LGHNA, CDR2 YSLEER. The CDR3 contains 15 residues. V shed 0 bases and J shed 4 bases, with 9 bases lying between them. CDR3 in amino acids: CASSQDSSSNEKLFF. Written as DNA, the CDR3 is TGCGCCAGCAGCCAAGATTCCTCCAGTAATGAAAAACTGTTTTTT.

V is TRBV15 and J is TRBJ2-7, with 9 positions matching TRBD1. Germline lookup yields CDR1 LNHNV and CDR2 YYDKDF (reference sequence). V lost 3 bases to trimming and J lost 6 bases; unmatched junction nucleotides: 6. The CDR3 is made up of 14 amino acids. The DNA of the CDR3 is TGTGCCACCAGCAGGACCGGGACAGGGCCCGAGCAGTACTTC. Translated: CATSRTGTGPEQYF.

This chain links TRBV9 with TRBJ2-1, with TRBD2 matching over 7 bases. CDR3 length: 16 residues. Germline V gene data show CDR1 as SGDLS and CDR2 as YYNGEE. V trimming: 4 bases; J trimming: 4 bases; junction bases outside the gene matches: 11. CDR3 DNA sequence: TGTGCCAGCAGCCCCCCGGGGGGTCGGGATTACAATGAGCAGTTCTTC. As protein: CASSPPGGRDYNEQFF.

The J gene is TRBJ2-5, the V gene TRBV14; D unclear. Germline-derived CDR1 and CDR2 are SGHDN and FVKESK. V dropped 4 bases and J dropped 4 bases, with 7 bases sitting between them. This CDR3 has 12 amino acids. The CDR3 loop reads CASSPSPETQYF. CDR3 DNA sequence: TGTGCCAGCAGCCCTTCCCCAGAGACCCAGTACTTC.

The chain is built from TRBV4-1 and TRBJ2-5; D not resolved. CDR3 size: 13 residues. Germline V CDR1 and CDR2: MGHRA, YSYEKL. V was trimmed by 1 base and J by 3 bases, leaving 6 bases between them. CDR3 coding DNA: TGCGCCAGCAGCCAAGCAAGGAAAGAGACCCAGTACTTC. Protein product: CASSQARKETQYF.

The V gene is TRBV19, the J gene TRBJ2-7; 10 bases line up with TRBD1. The CDR3 totals 14 residues. After removal of 5 bases from V and 3 bases from J, the junction contained 4 bases not matched to a gene. Germline lookup yields CDR1 LNHDA and CDR2 SQIVND (reference sequence). The DNA of the CDR3 is TGTGCCAGTAGTTGGACAGGGGGGGACTACGAGCAGTACTTC. This gives the protein CASSWTGGDYEQYF.

V gene TRBV5-4 combines with J gene TRBJ2-5; no clear D. Trimming cost V 4 bases and J 5 bases, with 9 bases left between them. The V gene's germline CDR1 is SGHNT and CDR2 YYREEE (reference sequence). The CDR3 extends over 12 amino acids. CDR3 amino acids: CASSPDGETQYF. For the CDR3, the DNA is TGTGCCAGCAGCCCCGATGGGGAGACCCAGTACTTC.